The T cell receptor (beta chain) described here comes from a study of shared clonotypes between healthy human individuals. Study-wide points: Generation probabilities were higher for clonotypes shared across all four sorted-subset donors than for unshared ones. The authors expected sequencing depth to affect clonotype sharing among donors.

Naive CD8 cells comprised CD45RO-negative, CCR7-positively selected cells, excluding terminally differentiated effector memory CD45RA+ cells. The CDR3 is 13 residues long. V shed 6 bases, J shed 10 bases, and the junction held 9 bases outside the gene matches. The germline CDR1 and CDR2 sequences are MNHEY and SMNVEV (reference sequence). Generated by immunoSEQ multiplex PCR, the TCRdb table keeps only in-frame clones and is missing some. This sample has under 1 million clones; 96% occur once, and the top ten carry 0.2% to 0.25%. As concerns this clone: No antigen is known for it.

Sequencing was performed on naive CD8+ T cells sorted from blood. The clonotype originates from a man under 40 in good health. The rearrangement links TRBV27 to TRBJ2-1; 7 nucleotides align to TRBD2. CDR3 residues: CASRLGERGEQFF. DNA for the CDR3: TGTGCCAGCAGGTTAGGAGAGCGGGGCGAGCAGTTCTTC.